Presented here are 22 T cell receptor beta chains from one specimen sequenced in a study of blood T cell repertoires in COVID-19 (dated by TCRdb to 2019 to 2021). The library was made by the immunoSEQ multiplex PCR assay. Here the immuneACCESS table is served through TCRdb, limited to in-frame sequences with V and J called. Missing clones are a known gap in these copies; in checked studies unresolved V genes cover under half, and the rest lacks a known reason. The sample records roughly 520,000 clones, approximately 90% of which are singletons. The leading ten clones occupy 1.5% to 2% of the sample. Sequenced sample: PBMCs or T cells enriched from blood (not recorded which). Source of these receptors: a woman in her thirties or forties who had recovered from COVID-19.

This sequence joins TRBV6-1 and TRBJ1-1; D is possibly TRBD1 (5 bases). The ends were cut back, 2 bases at V and 3 bases at J, with 10 bases in the middle. Germline lookup yields CDR1 MNHNS and CDR2 SASEGT. The CDR3 has 14 residues. CDR3 protein: CASSEQGFDTEAFF. The DNA for the CDR3 is TGTGCCAGCAGTGAACAGGGTTTTGACACTGAAGCTTTCTTT.

This chain connects TRBV5-1 to TRBJ2-1; 7 nucleotides agree with TRBD1. The CDR3 consists of 15 residues. Germline V lookup: CDR1 SGHRS, CDR2 YFSETQ. V lost 4 bases, J lost 0 bases, and 4 bases stayed unmatched. This chain's CDR3 is CASSVQGVSYNEQFF. Written as DNA, the CDR3 is TGCGCCAGCAGCGTGCAGGGGGTCTCCTACAATGAGCAGTTCTTC.

The chain uses TRBV6-2 or TRBV6-3 and TRBJ2-7; 9 positions agree with TRBD2. Trimming at V came to 4 bases and at J to 4 bases, leaving 8 bases not matched to a gene. The germline V gene has CDR1 MNHEY and CDR2 SVGEGT. This CDR3 contains 15 residues. In DNA form, the CDR3 reads TGTGCCAGCAGTTCCTTCGCGGGAGGGTTGTACGAGCAGTACTTC. Its translation: CASSSFAGGLYEQYF.

CDR3 sequence reads: CASSLGQINTNEKLFF. In DNA form, the CDR3 reads TGTGCCAGCAGCTTAGGACAGATAAACACTAATGAAAAACTGTTTTTT. The chain couples TRBV7-8 to TRBJ1-4, with D maybe TRBD1 (5 bases). The CDR3 covers 16 residues. The germline V and J ends were trimmed by 1 base and 2 bases, with 11 bases remaining between them. Germline CDR1 and CDR2: SGHVS and FQNEAQ.

The CDR3 bases are TGTGCCAGCAGTTACATAAGACAGCTACGGACTAGCGGGAGGGCCGAGAATGAGCAGTTCTTC. Translating gives CASSYIRQLRTSGRAENEQFF. The rearrangement links TRBV6-2 or TRBV6-3 to TRBJ2-1; 15 bases are a match to TRBD2. V shed 2 bases and J 7 bases; nucleotides not matched to a gene: 18. The V gene's germline CDR1 is MNHEY and CDR2 SVGEGT. The CDR3 loop spans 21 amino acids.

The rearrangement uses TRBV18 and TRBJ2-7; 9 bases match TRBD1. The CDR3 spans 15 residues. Unmatched junction bases numbered 6, after V lost 0 bases and J lost 6 bases. Germline-derived CDR1 and CDR2 are KGHSH and LQKENI. The CDR3 sequence: CASSPPGQGSLEQYF. CDR3 nucleotide sequence: TGTGCCAGCTCACCACCGGGACAGGGTTCCCTCGAGCAGTACTTC.

V gene TRBV27 combines with J gene TRBJ1-4; perhaps TRBD1 as D (5 bases). The germline gives CDR1 MNHEY, CDR2 SMNVEV (reference sequence). Deletions cut 2 bases from V and 6 bases from J, with 13 bases between. This CDR3 has 15 residues. The CDR3 sequence is CASSLRGGRDEKLFF. CDR3 DNA: TGTGCCAGCAGTTTAAGGGGAGGGAGGGATGAAAAACTGTTTTTT.

The chain carries TRBV19 and TRBJ2-7, with D tentatively TRBD1 (6 bases). CDR1 is LNHDA and CDR2 is SQIVND in the germline V gene (reference sequence). V lost 6 bases to trimming and J lost 2 bases, with 20 bases between them. CDR3 length equals 16 residues. The CDR3 here is CASRAGAGKSAYEQYF. The CDR3, as DNA: TGTGCCAGTAGAGCAGGGGCTGGGAAATCAGCCTACGAGCAGTACTTC.

This sequence joins TRBV5-1 and TRBJ1-2; D is unresolved. This CDR3 is 15 amino acids long. The V and J ends lost 4 bases and 2 bases respectively, with 15 bases between them. Looked up from germline, CDR1 is SGHRS and CDR2 is YFSETQ. Here the CDR3 DNA reads TGCGCCAGCAGCCCGCCCGTGGCCCCAAACTATGGCTACACCTTC. This gives the protein CASSPPVAPNYGYTF.

V and J are TRBV5-1 and TRBJ2-6; perhaps TRBD2 as D (6 bases). The V end was cut by 4 bases, the J end by 9 bases, with 14 bases between. The CDR3 is 14 residues long. Looked up from germline, CDR1 is SGHRS and CDR2 is YFSETQ. DNA for the CDR3: TGCGCCAGCAGCGCGGGACGGTCCCACAACGTCCTGACTTTC. Residues: CASSAGRSHNVLTF.

The V gene is TRBV25-1, the J gene TRBJ2-1; D perhaps matches TRBD2 (7 bases). The CDR3 sequence is 15 residues long. The ends were cut back, 2 bases at V and 6 bases at J, with 14 bases in the middle. Per the germline V gene, CDR1 is MGHDK and CDR2 is SYGVNS. CDR3 residues: CASSEEAGEGNEQFF. As DNA, the CDR3 is TGTGCCAGCAGTGAAGAAGCAGGGGAGGGCAATGAGCAGTTCTTC.

This rearrangement joins TRBV18 to TRBJ1-4; D gene ambiguous. The V end was cut by 3 bases, the J end by 10 bases, with 24 bases between. Germline lookup yields CDR1 KGHSH and CDR2 LQKENI. The CDR3 runs 17 residues. The CDR3 region has the DNA TGTGCCAGCTCACCTCCCATTGGCGCAGACTTTTTCGGAAAACTGTTTTTT. Translation gives CASSPPIGADFFGKLFF.

The rearrangement links TRBV10-1 to TRBJ2-2, with 7 bases matching TRBD1. V lost 5 bases and J lost 5; bases outside the gene matches: 11. Germline V lookup: CDR1 WNHNN, CDR2 SYGVQD (reference sequence). CDR3 length: 16 amino acids. The chain's CDR3 is CASSRTGIRGTGELFF. CDR3 sequence (DNA): TGCGCCAGCAGTCGGACAGGAATAAGGGGGACCGGGGAGCTGTTTTTT.

In its sample, this clone was seen once. The chain has TRBV6-2 or TRBV6-3 and TRBJ2-5, with D possibly being TRBD1 (5 bases). Trimming removed 0 bases from V and 5 bases from J, with 13 bases in between. Germline CDR1 is MNHEY and CDR2 is SVGEGT. The CDR3 length is 15 residues. Here the CDR3 reads CASSYSSRVIETQYF. CDR3 sequence (DNA): TGTGCCAGCAGTTACTCTAGCAGGGTAATTGAGACCCAGTACTTC.

The chain has TRBV5-4 and TRBJ2-2; 9 bases map to TRBD1. V trimming: 4 bases; J trimming: 6 bases; junction bases outside the gene matches: 16. Germline values: CDR1 SGHNT, CDR2 YYREEE (reference sequence). The CDR3 spans 18 residues. The CDR3 spells CASSRISPGQGYSGELFF. In DNA, the CDR3 is TGTGCCAGCAGCCGAATCTCACCGGGACAGGGTTACTCCGGGGAGCTGTTTTTT.

This clone was detected only a few times. This sequence joins TRBV10-1 and TRBJ2-1; D perhaps matches TRBD2 (6 bases). Germline loops: CDR1 WNHNN, CDR2 SYGVQD (reference sequence). The germline V and J ends were trimmed by 6 bases and 5 bases, with 17 bases remaining between them. The CDR3 runs to 15 residues. CDR3 sequence reads: CASSPGGALNNEQFF. Here the CDR3 DNA reads TGCGCCAGCAGCCCCGGGGGAGCGCTGAACAATGAGCAGTTCTTC.

This clone was counted once. The rearrangement joins TRBV14 to TRBJ2-5; 8 nucleotides line up with TRBD1. The CDR3 runs to 14 residues. The J segment lost 4 bases and the V segment lost 3 bases, leaving 4 bases of the junction unmatched. Per the germline V gene, CDR1 is SGHDN and CDR2 is FVKESK. DNA for the CDR3: TGTGCCAGCAGCCACAGACAGGGGAGAGAGACCCAGTACTTC. Translating it yields CASSHRQGRETQYF.

This chain joins TRBV10-3 and TRBJ1-4; D is unresolved. Germline V CDR1 and CDR2: ENHRY, SYGVKD. CDR3 length: 13 residues. The V end lost 5 bases, the J end lost 4 bases, and 8 bases lay between the germline ends. The CDR3, as DNA: TGTGCCATCAGTACCCAGGATAATGAAAAACTGTTTTTT. The encoded protein is CAISTQDNEKLFF.

V usage is TRBV2 and J usage is TRBJ2-2; 11 bases are a match to TRBD2. The V gene end was trimmed by 6 bases and the J gene end by 1 base; junction bases not matched to a gene: 4. Germline V lookup: CDR1 SNHLY, CDR2 FYNNEI. The CDR3 runs to 16 residues. CDR3 amino acids: CASSWGLAVNTGELFF. CDR3 nucleotide sequence: TGTGCCAGCAGCTGGGGACTAGCGGTGAACACCGGGGAGCTGTTTTTT.

J is TRBJ1-1 and V is TRBV19, with 7 bases that match TRBD1. CDR3 length: 14 amino acids. The V gene's germline CDR1 is LNHDA and CDR2 SQIVND (reference sequence). Trimming at V came to 3 bases and at J to 4 bases, leaving 5 bases not matched to a gene. Written as DNA, the CDR3 is TGTGCCAGTAGTATGGGACAGCATGGCACTGAAGCTTTCTTT. Translation: CASSMGQHGTEAFF.

The chain joins TRBV27 to TRBJ1-1; D may be TRBD1 (5 bases). CDR3 size: 14 residues. Germline assignment: CDR1 MNHEY and CDR2 SMNVEV (reference sequence). V was cut by 8 bases and J by 1 base, with 14 bases left in between. The CDR3 region has the DNA TGTGCCAGCCGAAAGTGGGGGGAGAACACTGAAGCTTTCTTT. The encoded protein is CASRKWGENTEAFF.

V gene TRBV7-9 combines with J gene TRBJ1-3; D gene uncertain. V lost 6 bases and J lost 0, with 9 bases in between. CDR1 and CDR2 (germline): SEHNR, FQNEAQ (reference sequence). CDR3 length: 14 residues. CDR3 coding DNA: TGTGCCAGCAGTCCTACCTACTCTGGAAACACCATATATTTT. Protein product: CASSPTYSGNTIYF.